These 32 T cell receptor beta chains share one sample of origin, sequenced in a study of T cell responses to AZD1222 COVID-19 vaccine. Sequenced by immunoSEQ multiplex PCR; TCRdb stores in-frame clones only, minus some. The profile shows 130,000 to 150,000 clones, about 87% of them singletons. This specimen was peripheral blood, taken on day 0 of MenACWY control vaccination. The receptors were sampled from an adult in good health.

V is TRBV2 and J is TRBJ2-5, with 10 bases aligning to TRBD2. Per the germline V gene, CDR1 is SNHLY and CDR2 is FYNNEI. V lost 4 bases, J lost 2 bases, and 4 bases stayed unmatched. The CDR3 is 15 residues long. The CDR3 loop reads CASSGTSGEQETQYF. In nucleotides, the CDR3 is TGTGCCAGCAGTGGGACTAGCGGAGAGCAAGAGACCCAGTACTTC.

The chain is built from TRBV30 and TRBJ2-3, with TRBD2 matching over 7 bases. V dropped 0 bases and J dropped 2; count of bases not matched to a gene: 17. CDR1 and CDR2 (germline): GTSNPN, SVGIG (reference sequence). This CDR3 region has 19 residues. DNA of the CDR3: TGTGCCTGGAGTGTACGGGCAGGAGCCCTAGCGGTTTACACAGATACGCAGTATTTT. It is translated as CAWSVRAGALAVYTDTQYF.

The rearrangement joins TRBV7-2 to TRBJ2-7; TRBD2 matches 8 bases. The V gene's germline CDR1 is SGHTA and CDR2 FQGNSA. J gave up 0 bases and V 7 bases, and 11 bases lay outside the gene matches. This CDR3 region has 16 residues. DNA for the CDR3: TGTGCCAGCACCCAGTTCTCCGCGGGGGGCTCCTACGAGCAGTACTTC. Translating it yields CASTQFSAGGSYEQYF.

J is TRBJ2-3 and V is TRBV7-3; 9 bases map to TRBD1. J was trimmed by 1 base and V by 6 bases; bases with no gene match: 5. The CDR3 sequence is 15 residues long. Germline CDR1 and CDR2: SGHTA and FQGTGA. The CDR3 reads CASSPTGGGTDTQYF. The CDR3 DNA sequence: TGTGCCAGCAGTCCCACAGGGGGCGGCACAGATACGCAGTATTTT.

The chain employs TRBV11-3 and TRBJ1-1, with D perhaps TRBD1 (5 bases). V dropped 1 base and J dropped 4 bases, with 13 bases sitting between them. There are 15 residues in the CDR3. Germline V gene lookup returns CDR1 SGHNT and CDR2 YENEEA. The CDR3 protein is CASSLGLGDLTEAFF. The CDR3 DNA reads TGTGCCAGCAGCTTAGGTCTCGGGGACCTCACTGAAGCTTTCTTT.

The rearrangement uses TRBV6-2 or TRBV6-3 and TRBJ1-6; possible D gene TRBD1, 5 bases. Germline values: CDR1 MNHEY, CDR2 SVGEGT. V was cut by 2 bases and J by 4 bases, with 15 bases left in between. The CDR3 length is 17 residues. The CDR3 region is CASSYVPGTEYNSPLHF. CDR3 DNA sequence: TGTGCCAGCAGTTACGTCCCCGGGACGGAATATAATTCACCCCTCCACTTT.

The V call is TRBV5-1, the J call TRBJ2-3, with TRBD1 matching over 8 bases. This CDR3 region has 16 residues. J was trimmed by 2 bases and V by 4 bases; bases with no gene match: 9. Germline V gene lookup returns CDR1 SGHRS and CDR2 YFSETQ. CDR3 DNA sequence: TGCGCCAGCAGCCGAGGGACAGGCGCCCTCACAGATACGCAGTATTTT. Its translation is CASSRGTGALTDTQYF.

This chain joins TRBV4-3 and TRBJ2-7; tentative D call: TRBD1 (5 bases). CDR3 length: 14 residues. CDR1 is LGHNA and CDR2 is YSLEER in the germline V gene. Trimming took off 6 bases at V and 0 bases at J, with 12 bases between the two ends. In DNA form, the CDR3 reads TGCGCCAGCAGTCAGCAGGGAAGCTCCTACGAGCAGTACTTC. Protein product: CASSQQGSSYEQYF.

This clone was observed once. The J gene is TRBJ2-1, the V gene TRBV10-3; 8 bases map to TRBD1. Germline V lookup: CDR1 ENHRY, CDR2 SYGVKD. Trimming took 4 bases from V and 2 from J; bases not matched to a gene: 10. The CDR3 has 17 residues. CDR3 residues: CAISASQGAGAYNEQFF. CDR3 nucleotide sequence: TGTGCCATCAGTGCCTCCCAGGGGGCAGGAGCCTACAATGAGCAGTTCTTC.

This chain joins TRBV7-2 and TRBJ2-1; TRBD2 agrees at 8 bases. The CDR3 has 14 amino acids. The germline CDR1 and CDR2 sequences are SGHTA and FQGNSA. The V and J ends lost 7 bases and 5 bases, in that order; junction bases with no gene match: 7. This CDR3 is CASNINSGDNEQFF. CDR3 bases: TGTGCCAGCAACATAAATAGCGGGGACAATGAGCAGTTCTTC.

This chain connects TRBV6-5 to TRBJ2-7; D is ambiguous. V was trimmed by 7 bases and J by 0 bases, leaving 13 bases between them. The CDR3 spans 14 residues. CDR1 is MNHEY, CDR2 SVGAGI, per germline. CDR3 sequence: CASTTRGTSYEQYF. The DNA for the CDR3 is TGTGCCAGCACCACCCGAGGAACCTCCTACGAGCAGTACTTC.

The chain employs TRBV29-1 and TRBJ2-3, with no clear D. V was trimmed by 6 bases and J by 6 bases, leaving 13 bases between them. This CDR3 is 12 amino acids long. CDR1 and CDR2 from the germline V gene are SQVTM and ANQGSEA. The CDR3 DNA reads TGCAGCGTCGTTACAGCCAGCGATACGCAGTATTTT. Translated: CSVVTASDTQYF.

The genes are TRBV5-4 and TRBJ1-6, with 9 bases fitting TRBD1. The CDR3 is 15 residues long. CDR1 and CDR2 (germline): SGHNT, YYREEE (reference sequence). The V segment lost 5 bases and the J segment 9 bases; nucleotides outside the gene matches: 9. CDR3 protein: CASSDPGQGASPLHF. The CDR3 DNA follows: TGTGCCAGCAGTGACCCGGGACAGGGCGCTTCACCCCTCCACTTT.

V and J are TRBV7-2 and TRBJ1-2; D uncertain. Germline-derived CDR1 and CDR2 are SGHTA and FQGNSA. Trimming removed 0 bases at V and 6 bases at J, with 8 bases between. There are 13 residues in the CDR3. CDR3 sequence: CASSLAGGNGYTF. CDR3 bases: TGTGCCAGCAGCTTAGCCGGTGGAAATGGCTACACCTTC.

The genes are TRBV6-5 and TRBJ1-1; D is unresolved. In germline, CDR1 is MNHEY, CDR2 SVGAGI. This CDR3 has 11 amino acids. V was trimmed by 0 bases and J by 13 bases, leaving 9 bases between them. CDR3 region: CASSYSERVFF. As DNA, the CDR3 is TGTGCCAGCAGTTACTCAGAAAGGGTTTTCTTT.

The chain carries TRBV9 and TRBJ1-6, with D unclear. Trimming stripped 0 bases from V and 7 bases from J, with 8 bases between. The V gene's germline CDR1 is SGDLS and CDR2 YYNGEE. The CDR3 loop spans 14 amino acids. The CDR3 sequence is CASSVGAANSPLHF. The CDR3 bases are TGTGCCAGCAGCGTAGGGGCAGCAAATTCACCCCTCCACTTT.

This sequence joins TRBV7-9 and TRBJ2-1; D not certain. This CDR3 contains 11 residues. CDR1 is SEHNR, CDR2 FQNEAQ, per germline (reference sequence). V was trimmed by 5 bases and J by 10 bases, leaving 9 bases between them. The CDR3 protein is CASSRTTEQFF. CDR3 in DNA: TGTGCCAGCAGCCGAACTACCGAGCAGTTCTTC.

The sample holds a few counts of this clone. V gene TRBV15 combines with J gene TRBJ1-4, with D maybe TRBD1 (5 bases). From germline, CDR1 is LNHNV and CDR2 YYDKDF (reference sequence). This CDR3 is built from 14 residues. Trimming removed 1 base from V and 8 bases from J, with 11 bases in between. The CDR3 sequence is CATSRAGGGEKLFF. The CDR3, as DNA: TGTGCCACCAGCAGAGCGGGGGGAGGGGAAAAACTGTTTTTT.

The V and J genes are TRBV29-1 and TRBJ2-2; 14 nucleotides line up with TRBD2. Trimming at V came to 6 bases and at J to 3 bases, leaving 12 bases not matched to a gene. CDR3 length: 18 amino acids. The germline gives CDR1 SQVTM, CDR2 ANQGSEA. The DNA for the CDR3 is TGCAGCGTCGCTGGGACTAGCGGGAGTAGAGGGGACACCGGGGAGCTGTTTTTT. Amino acids: CSVAGTSGSRGDTGELFF.

The chain uses TRBV7-2 and TRBJ1-2, with 8 bases matching TRBD1. The length of the CDR3 is 13 residues. The V gene end was trimmed by 5 bases and the J gene end by 10 bases; junction bases not matched to a gene: 9. Germline V gene data show CDR1 as SGHTA and CDR2 as FQGNSA. CDR3 bases: TGTGCCAGCAGCCAGCAGGGGGCCCGGGACTACACCTTC. Protein: CASSQQGARDYTF. Drawing the rest from reference TRBV7-2 and TRBJ1-2, the complete variable domain is GAGVSQSPSNKVTEKGKDVELRCDPISGHTALYWYRQSLGQGLEFLIYFQGNSAPDKSGLPSDRFSAERTGGSVSTLTIQRTQQEDSAVYLCASSQQGARDYTFGSGTRLTVV.

The chain recombines TRBV4-2 with TRBJ1-5; weak D call: TRBD1 (6 bases). V shed 0 bases and J shed 5 bases, with 11 bases lying between them. Germline loops: CDR1 LGHNA, CDR2 YNFKEQ. The CDR3 runs to 15 residues. CDR3 DNA: TGTGCCAGCAGCCAAGAATACAGGGCCCATCAGCCCCAGCATTTT. This encodes CASSQEYRAHQPQHF.

The chain joins TRBV9 to TRBJ2-7; D is ambiguous. CDR3 length: 12 amino acids. From germline, CDR1 is SGDLS and CDR2 YYNGEE. V lost 3 bases to trimming and J lost 4 bases, with 8 bases between them. This CDR3 is CASSGGGYEQYF. CDR3 coding DNA: TGTGCCAGCAGCGGTGGTGGATACGAGCAGTACTTC.

The V and J genes are TRBV5-4 and TRBJ1-5; no firm D call. Looked up from germline, CDR1 is SGHNT and CDR2 is YYREEE (reference sequence). The CDR3 covers 14 residues. The V gene lost 4 bases and the J gene lost 3 bases, with 11 bases spanning the gap. The CDR3 sequence is CASSLDGSNQPQHF. The CDR3 DNA is TGTGCCAGCAGCCTGGACGGCTCCAATCAGCCCCAGCATTTT. Variable domain in full (rest from reference TRBV5-4 and TRBJ1-5): ETGVTQSPTHLIKTRGQQVTLRCSSQSGHNTVSWYQQALGQGPQFIFQYYREEENGRGNFPPRFSGLQFPNYSSELNVNALELDDSALYLCASSLDGSNQPQHFGDGTRLSIL.

V and J are TRBV12-3 or TRBV12-4 and TRBJ1-2; the D is unclear. The length of the CDR3 is 13 residues. V dropped 3 bases and J dropped 8 bases, with 13 bases sitting between them. The CDR3 DNA reads TGTGCCAGCAGTTTGGGTCCCGGGGTAGGCTACACCTTC. Its protein is CASSLGPGVGYTF.

J is TRBJ2-3 and V is TRBV7-3, with TRBD2 matching over 8 bases. V trimming: 2 bases; J trimming: 2 bases; junction bases outside the gene matches: 3. Germline values: CDR1 SGHTA, CDR2 FQGTGA. The CDR3 contains 15 residues. The chain's CDR3 is CASSLSAGVTDTQYF. The DNA of the CDR3 is TGTGCCAGCAGCTTATCAGCGGGGGTCACAGATACGCAGTATTTT.

The chain couples TRBV3-1 (or the pseudogene TRBV3-2) to TRBJ2-2; D is unclear. Germline loops: CDR1 LGHDT, CDR2 YNNKEL (reference sequence). V was shortened by 2 bases and J by 5 bases, with 6 bases between the two germline ends. There are 13 residues in the CDR3. CDR3 sequence (DNA): TGTGCCAGCAGCCAAACCCCGACCGGGGAGCTGTTTTTT. This gives the protein CASSQTPTGELFF.

This chain connects TRBV10-3 to TRBJ1-4; 7 nucleotides align to TRBD1. Trimming removed 6 bases from V and 2 bases from J; junction bases left unmatched: 9. This CDR3 is 16 amino acids long. Germline V CDR1 and CDR2: ENHRY, SYGVKD. Here the CDR3 reads CAISDSAQGTNEKLFF. As DNA, the CDR3 is TGTGCCATCAGCGACTCTGCACAGGGGACTAATGAAAAACTGTTTTTT.

The rearrangement joins TRBV4-3 to TRBJ1-2; D unresolved. With 1 base removed from V and 8 bases from J, the gap between germline ends came to 11 bases. The CDR3 loop spans 13 amino acids. Looked up from germline, CDR1 is LGHNA and CDR2 is YSLEER. The CDR3: CASSQGYVGGYTF. The CDR3 coding sequence is TGCGCCAGCAGCCAAGGATACGTTGGAGGCTACACCTTC.

The chain joins TRBV11-3 to TRBJ2-7; possibly TRBD1 for D (6 bases). Trimming took 4 bases from V and 2 from J, leaving 15 bases between them. Germline V gives CDR1 SGHNT, CDR2 YENEEA. The CDR3 covers 15 residues. Here the CDR3 reads CASSSEDRKAYEQYF. The DNA for the CDR3 is TGTGCCAGCAGCTCGGAAGACAGGAAGGCCTACGAGCAGTACTTC. Based on the CDR3 plus reference TRBV11-3 and TRBJ2-7, the full variable domain is EAGVVQSPRYKIIEKKQPVAFWCNPISGHNTLYWYLQNLGQGPELLIRYENEEAVDDSQLPKDRFSAERLKGVDSTLKIQPAELGDSAVYLCASSSEDRKAYEQYFGPGTRLTVT.

The CDR3 reads CASSLRPGLNEKLFF. CDR3 sequence (DNA): TGCGCCAGCAGCTTGCGGCCGGGTTTAAATGAAAAACTGTTTTTT. This chain joins TRBV5-1 and TRBJ1-4; no clear D. The CDR3 length is 15 residues. CDR1 SGHRS and CDR2 YFSETQ come from the germline V gene. Trimming took off 1 base at V and 5 bases at J, with 12 bases between the two ends.

Note on this clone: The junction differs from germline at one of its ends, possibly a read error. The same CDR3 also results from other DNA sequences found in this sample. The chain employs TRBV28 and TRBJ2-7, with D hard to call. CDR3 length equals 12 residues. The germline CDR1 and CDR2 sequences are MDHEN and SYDVKM. In DNA, the CDR3 is TGTGCCAGCAGCCTGACCTCCTCCGAGCAGTACTTC. Translated, it gives CASSLTSSEQYF.

V usage is TRBV16 and J usage is TRBJ1-2; D gene unclear. With 4 bases removed from V and 5 bases from J, the gap between germline ends came to 11 bases. This CDR3 spans 13 amino acids. Germline V gene data show CDR1 as KGHSY and CDR2 as FQNENV. CDR3 amino acids: CASSPRRDYGYTF. In DNA form, the CDR3 reads TGTGCCAGCAGCCCCCGTAGGGATTATGGCTACACCTTC.